A selection of T cell receptor beta chains follows, all from one sample in a study of blood T cells in healthy people across ages. TCRdb used MiXCR to reprocess the 5' RACE reads, holding one entry per CDR3 protein. The repertoire holds 710,000 or so distinct CDR3 sequences, with roughly 32% as singletons. Material for sequencing was blood. These TCRs come from an elderly woman in good health. CDR3s include the opening cysteine and the closing phenylalanine or tryptophan. A D gene is named only where the DNA matches it firmly. Size is omitted from some rows. Given values are once, few, many or a class for expanded clones.

D gene | J gene | V gene | clone size | CDR3 protein | CDR3 DNA
TRBD2 | TRBJ2-5 | TRBV5-1 | - | CASRTSGSKETQYF | TGCGCCAGCCGGACTAGCGGGAGCAAAGAGACCCAGTACTTC
- | TRBJ2-3 | TRBV18 | - | CASSEMTGNTDTQYF | TGTGCCAGCTCAGAAATGACGGGCAACACAGATACGCAGTATTTT
- | TRBJ1-2 | TRBV7-9 | many | CASSPGELGYTF | TGTGCCAGCAGCCCGGGCGAGCTTGGCTACACCTTC
TRBD1 | TRBJ1-4 | TRBV27 | few | CASSVNRGTNEKLFF | TGTGCCAGCAGTGTTAACAGGGGAACTAATGAAAAACTGTTTTTT
- | TRBJ2-3 | TRBV12-5 | many | CASGSSDTQYF | TGTGCTAGTGGTTCCTCGGATACGCAGTATTTT
- | TRBJ2-1 | TRBV10-3 | many | CATQGAGLYNEQFF | TGTGCCACCCAGGGAGCGGGCTTATACAATGAGCAGTTCTTC
- | TRBJ2-5 | TRBV7-8 | - | CASSNDLGLRRETQYF | TGTGCCAGCAGCAACGACCTGGGCCTCCGACGGGAGACCCAGTACTTC
- | TRBJ1-4 | TRBV5-4 | few | CASSLRTSDEKLFF | TGTGCCAGCAGCCTGAGGACGTCCGACGAAAAACTGTTTTTT
TRBD2 | TRBJ2-2 | TRBV20-1 | - | CSAKLAGSTTGELFF | TGCAGTGCGAAACTAGCGGGGTCTACCACCGGGGAGCTGTTTTTT
TRBD1 | TRBJ2-5 | TRBV6-2/TRBV6-3 | - | CASSSLQGYQETQYF | TGTGCCAGCAGTTCCCTACAGGGGTACCAAGAGACCCAGTACTTC
- | TRBJ2-2 | TRBV4-3 | - | CASSQDVQDSFGELFF | TGCGCCAGCAGCCAAGATGTACAGGACTCGTTCGGGGAGCTGTTTTTT
- | TRBJ1-1 | TRBV12-3/TRBV12-4 | many | CASSPLQVQNTEAFF | TGTGCCAGCAGTCCCCTACAGGTTCAGAACACTGAAGCTTTCTTT
- | TRBJ2-6 | TRBV4-1 | few | CASSQPADGSGANVLTF | TGCGCCAGCAGCCAACCAGCTGATGGCTCTGGGGCCAACGTCCTGACTTTC
TRBD1 | TRBJ2-6 | TRBV12-3/TRBV12-4 | few | CASKRPGGAGANVLTF | TGTGCCAGCAAGCGGCCAGGGGGCGCTGGGGCCAACGTCCTGACTTTC
- | TRBJ2-3 | TRBV7-9 | many | CASSRLPVDTQYF | TGTGCCAGCAGCCGTCTGCCGGTGGATACGCAGTATTTT
- | TRBJ1-1 | TRBV7-8 | - | CASSLNLIGQGSAEAFF | TGTGCCAGCAGCTTAAATCTAATCGGCCAGGGATCCGCTGAAGCTTTCTTT
- | TRBJ2-5 | TRBV7-2 | - | CASSPGRDPTEETQYF | TGTGCCAGCAGCCCGGGCCGGGACCCCACCGAAGAGACCCAGTACTTC
TRBD1 | TRBJ1-5 | TRBV4-1 | many | CASSQLTGMSQPQHF | TGCGCCAGCAGCCAGTTGACAGGGATGAGTCAGCCCCAGCATTTT
- | TRBJ2-7 | TRBV4-3 | - | CASSQVMAHGSYEQYF | TGCGCCAGTAGCCAAGTTATGGCGCACGGATCCTACGAGCAGTACTTC
- | TRBJ1-5 | TRBV12-3/TRBV12-4 | few | CASSFDGPDHFRNQPQHF | TGTGCCAGCAGTTTCGACGGTCCCGATCACTTCCGGAATCAGCCCCAGCATTTT
- | TRBJ2-3 | TRBV11-2 | - | CASSPRLGGETDTQYF | TGTGCCAGCAGCCCTCGACTAGGCGGAGAAACAGATACGCAGTATTTT
TRBD2 | TRBJ2-5 | TRBV7-2 | - | CASRRGLGLETQYF | TGTGCCAGCAGACGAGGACTAGGATTGGAGACCCAGTACTTC
- | TRBJ1-2 | TRBV25-1 | many | CASSGGLANYGYTF | TGTGCCAGCAGCGGCGGGCTAGCTAACTATGGCTACACCTTC
TRBD1 | TRBJ2-7 | TRBV29-1 | many | CSVERAQGGEQYF | TGCAGCGTTGAAAGAGCACAGGGGGGCGAGCAGTACTTC
- | TRBJ1-5 | TRBV7-2 | - | CAGSLRGQPQHF | TGTGCCGGCAGCCTTAGGGGACAGCCCCAGCATTTT
- | TRBJ2-7 | TRBV6-5 | many | CASSPVGAYEQYF | TGTGCCAGCAGTCCCGTAGGGGCCTACGAGCAGTACTTC
- | TRBJ2-6 | TRBV7-2 | many | CASSPRWGAGANVLTF | TGTGCCAGCAGCCCGCGATGGGGGGCTGGGGCCAACGTCCTGACTTTC
- | TRBJ2-7 | TRBV5-1 | - | CASSLGTVPGPYEQYF | TGCGCCAGCAGCTTGGGGACAGTACCTGGTCCCTACGAGCAGTACTTC
TRBD2 | TRBJ2-2 | TRBV20-1 | - | CSARERGGNTGELFF | TGCAGTGCTAGAGAGCGGGGGGGAAACACCGGGGAGCTGTTTTTT
- | TRBJ1-1 | TRBV2 | once | CASSEAVVTEAFF | TGTGCCAGCAGTGAAGCGGTTGTGACTGAAGCTTTCTTT
- | TRBJ2-7 | TRBV14 | - | CASGWDTHAYEQYF | TGTGCCAGCGGTTGGGACACCCACGCCTACGAGCAGTACTTC
TRBD1 | TRBJ2-6 | TRBV20-1 | many | CSAATGLGGANVLTF | TGCAGTGCCGCGACAGGGTTAGGTGGGGCCAACGTCCTGACTTTC
TRBD1 | TRBJ2-7 | TRBV20-1 | many | CSAQIRDRGFYEQYF | TGCAGTGCTCAAATCCGGGACAGGGGATTCTACGAGCAGTACTTC
TRBD1 | TRBJ2-7 | TRBV20-1 | few | CSARVDRDYEQYF | TGCAGTGCTAGAGTAGACAGGGATTACGAGCAGTACTTC
TRBD1 | TRBJ1-2 | TRBV5-1 | many | CASSSSSQSDRGGYTF | TGCGCCAGCAGCTCTTCAAGTCAGAGCGACAGGGGTGGCTACACCTTC
TRBD2 | TRBJ2-7 | TRBV20-1 | - | CSARDLRGTTYEQYF | TGCAGTGCTAGAGATTTGCGCGGGACTACCTACGAGCAGTACTTC
TRBD2 | TRBJ2-5 | TRBV28 | few | CASTSGGAGTQYF | TGTGCCAGTACTAGCGGGGGGGCCGGGACCCAGTACTTC
- | TRBJ2-7 | TRBV29-1 | many | CSVGGVNYEQYF | TGCAGCGTGGGGGGCGTTAACTACGAGCAGTACTTC
- | TRBJ2-4 | TRBV6-1 | few | CASSELGKAKNIQYF | TGTGCCAGCAGTGAATTGGGGAAAGCCAAAAACATTCAGTACTTC
- | TRBJ1-2 | TRBV20-1 | many | CSARDFSRQGYGYTF | TGCAGTGCTAGAGATTTTTCGCGGCAGGGGTATGGCTACACCTTC
TRBD2 | TRBJ2-7 | TRBV20-1 | - | CSARAGGGLYEQYF | TGCAGTGCTAGAGCCGGGGGGGGGCTCTACGAGCAGTACTTC
- | TRBJ1-1 | TRBV5-5 | few | CASSLVSRDTEAFF | TGTGCCAGCAGCTTGGTTTCCAGGGACACTGAAGCTTTCTTT
- | TRBJ2-3 | TRBV7-3 | many | CASSSPLGEHSTDTQYF | TGTGCCAGCAGCTCCCCTCTCGGTGAGCATAGCACAGATACGCAGTATTTT
TRBD1 | TRBJ2-3 | TRBV14 | - | CANSQRTGGTDTQYF | TGTGCCAACAGCCAACGGACAGGGGGCACAGATACGCAGTATTTT
- | TRBJ1-1 | TRBV4-1 | many | CASDAGGLGTEAFF | TGCGCCAGCGATGCCGGGGGGCTGGGAACTGAAGCTTTCTTT
TRBD1 | TRBJ1-2 | TRBV2 | - | CASSELGQGNYGYTF | TGTGCCAGCAGTGAACTAGGACAGGGAAACTATGGCTACACCTTC
TRBD1 | TRBJ2-5 | TRBV28 | many | CASREQGLKGTQYF | TGTGCCAGCAGGGAACAGGGGCTCAAAGGGACCCAGTACTTC
- | TRBJ1-1 | TRBV5-6 | many | CASSLNGRATEAFF | TGTGCCAGCAGCTTGAATGGCAGGGCCACTGAAGCTTTCTTT
- | TRBJ1-2 | TRBV5-1 | many | CASRTEANYGYTF | TGCGCCAGTCGGACAGAAGCTAACTATGGCTACACCTTC
TRBD2 | TRBJ2-1 | TRBV11-2 | few | CASSLAASGGRDEQFF | TGTGCCAGCAGCTTGGCCGCTAGCGGGGGGAGAGATGAGCAGTTCTTC